This is a list of T cell receptor beta chains from one sample in a study of cytomegalovirus exposure and HLA in healthy donors. Here immunoSEQ multiplex PCR was the method, and the copy in TCRdb shows in-frame clones only, minus some. The table has 150,000 to 200,000 clones, 62% seen once; the top ten hold less than 3%. Sequences were obtained from PBMCs. These receptors came from a man aged 35 to 55 in good health and CMV-seronegative. Both conserved end residues are part of each CDR3. A D gene is named only where the DNA matches it firmly. Not every row has a clone size; where given, it reads once, few, many or a size class.

>few|.|TRBV27|TRBJ1-5
TGTGCCAGCAGGCCACAGGGAAATCAGCCCCAGCATTTT
CASRPQGNQPQHF
>.|TRBD2|TRBV19|TRBJ2-1
TGTGCCAGTAGTCTTACTAGCGGATACTACAATGAGCAGTTCTTC
CASSLTSGYYNEQFF
>many|TRBD1|TRBV6-1|TRBJ2-7
TGTGCCAGCAGTGAAAGGGGGACAGGGGGCTACGAGCAGTACTTC
CASSERGTGGYEQYF
>.|.|TRBV5-8|TRBJ2-7
TGTGCCAGCAGCGTTCCCCCTAGGCCGGGACTCAGGTGGGGCGAGCAGTACTTC
CASSVPPRPGLRWGEQYF
>few|TRBD1|TRBV10-3|TRBJ2-7
TGTGCCATCAGTGAGGACAGGGACATCAACGAGCAGTACTTC
CAISEDRDINEQYF
>few|.|TRBV19|TRBJ2-7
TGTGCCAGTAGTATTTACCAGGGCTACGAGCAGTACTTC
CASSIYQGYEQYF
>.|.|TRBV29-1|TRBJ1-4
TGCAGCGTTGAGGGCGGGAATGAAAAACTGTTTTTT
CSVEGGNEKLFF
>.|TRBD1|TRBV4-3|TRBJ2-7
TGCGCCAGCAGCCAAGTGGGGTCAGGGGGCTACGAGCAGTACTTC
CASSQVGSGGYEQYF
>.|.|TRBV21-1|TRBJ1-6
TGTGCCAGCAGCAAAGGACAGGGTGGCAATTCACCCCTCCACTTT
CASSKGQGGNSPLHF
>.|.|TRBV25-1|TRBJ2-7
TGTGCCAGCAGGCCGGGTCTTCCCTCCTACGAGCAGTACTTC
CASRPGLPSYEQYF
>.|.|TRBV11-1|TRBJ2-7
TGTGCCAGCAGCTTTGAGAGGGACGAGCAGTACTTC
CASSFERDEQYF
>.|TRBD2|TRBV30|TRBJ2-7
TGTGCCTGGAGCGGGAGGGCCTCCTACGAGCAGTACTTC
CAWSGRASYEQYF
>.|TRBD1|TRBV5-1|TRBJ2-5
TGCGCCAGCAGCTTCTCAGGGGGAGAAGAGACCCAGTACTTC
CASSFSGGEETQYF
>few|.|TRBV29-1|TRBJ2-3
TGCAGCGTTGAAGAAGACACCGGACTACCGCAGTATTTT
CSVEEDTGLPQYF
>few|.|TRBV6-5|TRBJ2-7
TGTGCCAGCAGTTACGCCGACAGCTCCTACGAGCAGTACTTC
CASSYADSSYEQYF
>.|TRBD1|TRBV7-9|TRBJ2-7
TGTGCCAGCAGCCTGACAGGGGCCGAGCAGTACTTC
CASSLTGAEQYF
>.|.|TRBV7-3|TRBJ2-3
TGTGCCAGCAGCTTAACGAAGGCGGGGCCAAGAGATACGCAGTATTTT
CASSLTKAGPRDTQYF
>.|.|TRBV14|TRBJ2-1
TGTGCCAGCAGCCGACAGTATGACAGTTACAATGAGCAGTTCTTC
CASSRQYDSYNEQFF
>.|.|TRBV2|TRBJ2-5
TGTGCCAGCAGTTTTCTGGGTGGGGCTCAAGAGACCCAGTACTTC
CASSFLGGAQETQYF
>.|TRBD2|TRBV7-2|TRBJ2-7
TGTGCCAGCAGCCTCGGGACTAGCGGGATCTACGAGCAGTACTTC
CASSLGTSGIYEQYF
>.|.|TRBV27|TRBJ1-4
TGTGCCAGCAGTTTATCGAGGGCGGATGAAAAACTGTTTTTT
CASSLSRADEKLFF
>.|TRBD1|TRBV4-2|TRBJ1-4
TGTGCCAGCAGCCCTTTAGACAGGGATGAAAAACTGTTTTTT
CASSPLDRDEKLFF
>once|.|TRBV7-9|TRBJ1-4
TGTTCCAGCAGCCCTTGGGGAGCCACTAATGAAAAACTGTTTTTT
CSSSPWGATNEKLFF
>.|TRBD2|TRBV5-1|TRBJ2-2
TGCGCCAGCAGCGTACCGACTAGCGGGAACACCGGGGAGCTGTTTTTT
CASSVPTSGNTGELFF
>few|.|TRBV18|TRBJ1-4
TGTGCCAGCTCACCGGCAGGTTTCAATGAAAAACTGTTTTTT
CASSPAGFNEKLFF
>few|TRBD2|TRBV27|TRBJ2-1
TGTGCCAGCAGTGACGGGACTAGCGGGCTATACAATGAGCAGTTCTTC
CASSDGTSGLYNEQFF
>.|TRBD1|TRBV27|TRBJ2-7
TGTGCCAGCATCGGGACAGGGAAATTCAGCTCCTACGAGCAGTACTTC
CASIGTGKFSSYEQYF
>.|TRBD1|TRBV29-1|TRBJ2-1
TGCAGCGTTGAGGGGACAGGGGCCTACAATGAGCAGTTCTTC
CSVEGTGAYNEQFF